The sample holds many counts of the clone carrying this TCR beta chain. J gave up 1 base and V 5 bases, and 11 bases lay outside the gene matches. CDR3 length: 16 amino acids. CDR1 is SGHDT and CDR2 is YYEEEE in the germline V gene. A constant-region primer served to make TCR beta cDNA from 500 to 550 ng total RNA. For TCR beta, libraries were produced by three nested multiplex PCR rounds using slightly modified ARM-PCR. TRBV1-TRBV30 forward and Cbeta reverse primers drove the first two roughly 10-cycle rounds. One entry per CDR3 protein results from TCRdb running MiXCR on the multiplex PCR reads. The sample has 150,000 to 200,000 distinct CDR3 sequences, less than 75% seen once; the top ten hold approximately 6.5%. This record comes from a study of tumor-infiltrating lymphocytes in primary liver carcinoma. Germline DNA was extracted alongside blood RNA, which was obtained from unsorted whole blood.

The sample was peripheral blood. The sequence derives from a woman aged 55-69 years with primary liver carcinoma and hepatitis B virus infection. The chain is built from TRBV5-6 and TRBJ1-1, with 7 bases aligning to TRBD1. The CDR3 spells CASRQRDRWWNTEAFF. In nucleotides, the CDR3 is TGTGCCAGCAGACAGCGGGACAGATGGTGGAACACTGAAGCTTTCTTT.